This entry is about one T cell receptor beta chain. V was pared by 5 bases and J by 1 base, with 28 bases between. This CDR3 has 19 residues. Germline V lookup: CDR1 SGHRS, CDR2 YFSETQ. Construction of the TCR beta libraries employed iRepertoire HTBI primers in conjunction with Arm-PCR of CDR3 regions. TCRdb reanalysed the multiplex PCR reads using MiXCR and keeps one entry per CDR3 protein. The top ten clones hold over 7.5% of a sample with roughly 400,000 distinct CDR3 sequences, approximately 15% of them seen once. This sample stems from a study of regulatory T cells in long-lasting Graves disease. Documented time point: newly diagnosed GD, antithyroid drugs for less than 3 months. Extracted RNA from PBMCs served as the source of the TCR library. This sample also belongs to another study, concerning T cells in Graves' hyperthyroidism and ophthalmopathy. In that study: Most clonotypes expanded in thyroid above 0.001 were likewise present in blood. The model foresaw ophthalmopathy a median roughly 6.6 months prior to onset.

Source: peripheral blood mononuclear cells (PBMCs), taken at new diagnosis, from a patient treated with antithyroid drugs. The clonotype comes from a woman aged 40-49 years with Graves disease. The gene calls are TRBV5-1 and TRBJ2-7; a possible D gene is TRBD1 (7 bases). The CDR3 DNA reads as TGCGCCAGCAGTTCTAGACAGGGTAGCTCTACGCTAGCGTCCTACGAGCAGTACTTC. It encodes CASSSRQGSSTLASYEQYF.